This T cell receptor beta chain comes out of a study of T cells after yellow fever vaccination (dated by TCRdb to the late 2010s). General notes on the study: Libraries from fractions with low cell numbers were prepared with the SMART-Seq v4 Ultra Low Input RNA kit. Bulk TCR alpha and beta repertoires were sequenced longitudinally to track T-cell clones before and after primary and booster YFV17D yellow fever vaccination. Two healthy male donors made up the cohort, one aged 18 to 29 years and the other aged 30 to 40 years. Blood was drawn at multiple timepoints before and after primary and secondary immunization, with bulk PBMC replicates and cell subsets isolated.

General findings and caveats noted by the study authors: Most clones expanded after primary vaccination (almost 97% of CD4 and over 80% of CD8) were re-detected after the booster, suggesting that broad memory maintenance occurred. A small fraction of clonotypes showed up in both the CD4 and CD8 compartments, probably as a result of convergent recombination. Because the study included only a couple of donors, the extent to which the findings can be generalized is limited. Compared with the primary T-cell response, the secondary T-cell response was weaker but faster, peaking on day 5 rather than day 15. Computational filtering was needed because FACS-sorted repertoires could contain abundant contaminating clonotypes from the bulk population.

About this clonotype itself: Its antigen is unknown. No base quality values were provided; no much bigger clone lies one nucleotide off.

The intended sense of this specimen's treatment or condition label: live attenuated yellow fever vaccine strain. At every blood-draw timepoint, two biological replicates of bulk PBMCs were collected. A standard Ficoll-Paque protocol was used to isolate PBMCs from peripheral blood. TriZol was used to extract RNA from bulk PBMCs, from CD4 and CD8 fractions, and from dextramer-positive and dextramer-negative fractions. TCR cDNA was synthesized by 5'RACE template switching, which introduced a universal primer site and unique molecular identifiers. Priming of cDNA synthesis was performed from both the TCR alpha and TCR beta constant segments. Library amplification used two PCR steps, and the second PCR step added sample barcodes and sequencing adapters. Sequencing of libraries was performed on Illumina HiSeq 2500 (2x100 bp) or NovaSeq (2x150 bp). In the original analysis: Demultiplexing of reads and collapsing into UMI consensus sequences were performed with MIGEC, and V(D)J alignment was carried out with MiXCR. Vaccine-responding clonotypes were defined with edgeR using replicate PBMC samples, requiring FDR below 0.01 and a log2 fold change above 5 up to day 15. CD4 or CD8 identity was assigned to each bulk clonotype according to whether the clonotype was present at higher abundance in the sequenced CD4 repertoire or the sequenced CD8 repertoire. The public sequencing data were trimmed at Q25 with fastp and processed into clonotypes with MiXCR by TCRdb, which kept only in-frame beta chains. Rows are combined by CDR3 protein, so each entry shows the most common genes and DNA. The V and J calls were determined by TCRdb, not by the authors. This sample comprises just under 600,000 distinct CDR3 sequences, 13% of them detected only once. The ten largest account for 11% to 15% of the sample.

The sample was PBMCs, taken on the day of the yellow fever booster vaccination. This TCR was recovered from a man younger than 45 who received the YFV17D yellow fever vaccine.

The DNA is TGTGCCAGCAGTTGGGGAATCTTCTACGAGCAGTACTTC. Its protein reads: CASSWGIFYEQYF. The V gene is TRBV6-5 and the J gene is TRBJ2-7; too little of a D gene remains to name it. V is reduced by 4 bases and J by 3 bases, leaving a spacing of 10 bases between them. In the germline V gene, CDR1 corresponds to MNHEY and CDR2 to SVGAGI. The CDR3 starts with the cysteine, ends with the phenylalanine, and has 13 residues. Only the CDR3 portion is preserved as DNA: 39 bases, with reading frame beginning at the first base.